This T cell receptor beta chain was recorded in a study of cytomegalovirus exposure and HLA in healthy donors. Primers for the PCR totalled 60 Vbeta and 13 Jbeta. TCRdb's table, derived via immunoSEQ multiplex PCR, lists solely in-frame clones and lacks some. In total, the table holds about 170,000 clones. Trimming shortened V by 3 bases and J by 7 bases, and 20 bases separated the two germline ends. Germline V CDR1 and CDR2: SGHDT, YYEEEE. The CDR3 consists of 15 residues. Sequenced sample: PBMCs. The sequence came from a woman aged 18-35 years in good health and CMV-seropositive. This rearrangement joins TRBV5-6 to TRBJ2-7, with D perhaps TRBD2 (6 bases). CDR3 residues: CASSSPGLRNLEQYF. CDR3 bases: TGTGCCAGCAGCTCGCCGGGACTCCGAAATTTGGAGCAGTACTTC. Together with reference TRBV5-6 and TRBJ2-7, the CDR3 gives the full variable domain: DAGVTQSPTHLIKTRGQQVTLRCSPKSGHDTVSWYQQALGQGPQFIFQYYEEEERQRGNFPDRFSGHQFPNYSSELNVNALLLGDSALYLCASSSPGLRNLEQYFGPGTRLTVT.